Below, 3 T cell receptor beta chains from the same sample are listed, as sequenced in a study of T-cell memory formation after mild COVID-19. TCRdb re-derived calls from the 5' RACE reads in MiXCR, one entry per CDR3 protein. This sample has about 290,000 distinct CDR3 sequences, with approximately 15% found just once. Specimen: PBMCs or a T cell subset sorted from them (not recorded which). These receptors came from a man aged 18 to 29 who had mild COVID-19 (a few samples of this study predate the infection). Cell type and time point are not known.

This clonotype was detected a few times. This chain uses TRBV3-1 with TRBJ2-1; TRBD1 agrees at 9 bases. This CDR3 region has 16 residues. From germline, CDR1 is LGHDT and CDR2 YNNKEL (reference sequence). The V segment lost 2 bases and the J segment 6 bases; nucleotides outside the gene matches: 8. CDR3 DNA: TGTGCCAGCAGCCAACCCGGGACAGGGAAGGGCAATGAGCAGTTCTTC. Protein product: CASSQPGTGKGNEQFF.

This clonotype was detected only a few times. The genes are TRBV5-1 and TRBJ1-4, with D perhaps matching TRBD1 (5 bases). The CDR3 runs 15 residues. Germline CDR1 reads SGHRS; CDR2 reads YFSETQ. The V end was cut by 0 bases, the J end by 7 bases, with 13 bases between. CDR3 DNA: TGCGCCAGCAGCTTGGGGGACGGCGTTAGTGAAAAACTGTTTTTT. Protein: CASSLGDGVSEKLFF.

The chain couples TRBV11-2 to TRBJ2-1; 8 bases line up with TRBD1. The CDR3 covers 16 residues. The V gene's germline CDR1 is SGHAT and CDR2 FQNNGV. Unmatched junction bases numbered 11, after V lost 7 bases and J lost 3 bases. The CDR3: CASTSNGGQVYNEQFF. The DNA for the CDR3 is TGTGCCAGCACTTCCAATGGGGGACAGGTCTACAATGAGCAGTTCTTC.